One sample yielded the 21 T cell receptor beta chains listed below, sequenced in a study of control samples from healthy donors and cancer patients. Method: immunoSEQ multiplex PCR; TCRdb's copy keeps in-frame clones and lacks some. The repertoire holds some 250,000 clones, around 79% seen once, with approximately 12% in the top ten. Sequencing was done on a sample of PBMCs. The receptor set was obtained from a woman aged 55 to 70 with lung cancer.

Of note for this clone: At one boundary the junction diverges from the germline segment, which might be a read error. The chain is built from TRBV4-2 and TRBJ1-1, with D tentatively TRBD1 (5 bases). This CDR3 contains 13 residues. Germline V gives CDR1 LGHNA, CDR2 YNFKEQ. In DNA form, the CDR3 reads TGTGCCAGCAGCCAGCCTTTGGACACTGGAGCTTTCTTT. Translating it yields CASSQPLDTGAFF.

The CDR3 coding sequence is TGTGCCAGTCGACATCTCGGGACAGGGGATTCACCCCTCCACTTT. This translates into CASRHLGTGDSPLHF. J is TRBJ1-6 and V is TRBV19; 10 nucleotides align to TRBD1. The CDR3 is made up of 15 amino acids. The trim removed 8 bases at V and 8 bases at J, leaving 9 bases unmatched. Germline V gene lookup returns CDR1 LNHDA and CDR2 SQIVND (reference sequence).

J is TRBJ1-6 and V is TRBV6-5; D perhaps matches TRBD1 (6 bases). Germline CDR1 and CDR2: MNHEY and SVGAGI. V was shortened by 2 bases and J by 4 bases, with 12 bases between the two germline ends. This CDR3 has 16 residues. The CDR3 region is CASSYDTTGYNSPLHF. The DNA of the CDR3 is TGTGCCAGCAGTTACGACACGACAGGTTATAATTCACCCCTCCACTTT.

V usage is TRBV29-1 and J usage is TRBJ2-5; 7 bases map to TRBD2. Losses at the gene ends were 3 bases for V and 5 bases for J; bases not matched to a gene: 9. CDR1 SQVTM and CDR2 ANQGSEA come from the germline V gene. This CDR3 comprises 14 residues. The CDR3 nucleotides are TGCAGCGTTGACGAGGCGGGGGTGCGGGAGACCCAGTACTTC. Amino acid sequence: CSVDEAGVRETQYF.

The J gene is TRBJ1-4, the V gene TRBV6-5; D call uncertain. The germline V and J ends were trimmed by 8 bases and 7 bases, with 14 bases remaining between them. The CDR3 spans 13 residues. Germline V gene sequence: CDR1 MNHEY, CDR2 SVGAGI. As DNA, the CDR3 is TGTGCCAGCGCACGGGCAGGACCTGAAAAACTGTTTTTT. Translated: CASARAGPEKLFF.

The chain combines TRBV19 with TRBJ2-7; D is uncertain. The V gene lost 3 bases and the J gene lost 3 bases, with 6 bases spanning the gap. The CDR3 is 12 amino acids. Germline values: CDR1 LNHDA, CDR2 SQIVND (reference sequence). The CDR3 region has the DNA TGTGCCAGTAGTATGGCTGACTACGAGCAGTACTTC. Protein: CASSMADYEQYF.

This sequence joins TRBV2 and TRBJ2-3; 10 bases are shared with TRBD2. The V segment lost 7 bases and the J segment 4 bases; nucleotides outside the gene matches: 8. Germline CDR1 SNHLY, CDR2 FYNNEI. This CDR3 is built from 15 residues. CDR3 sequence reads: CASNQQRGGADTQYF. DNA of the CDR3: TGTGCCAGCAACCAACAGCGGGGGGGAGCAGATACGCAGTATTTT.

This chain joins TRBV4-2 and TRBJ2-7, with 7 bases aligning to TRBD1. The germline gives CDR1 LGHNA, CDR2 YNFKEQ. The CDR3 runs 15 residues. With V trimmed by 0 bases and J by 5 bases, 7 bases remained unmatched. The CDR3: CASSQDGNTGDEQYF. The CDR3 region has the DNA TGTGCCAGCAGCCAAGATGGGAACACAGGGGACGAGCAGTACTTC.

V gene TRBV18 combines with J gene TRBJ2-5; the D is unclear. V dropped 0 bases and J dropped 2 bases, with 7 bases sitting between them. Germline V lookup: CDR1 KGHSH, CDR2 LQKENI. The CDR3 runs to 14 residues. As DNA, the CDR3 is TGTGCCAGCTCACCACCGAATACGCAAGAGACCCAGTACTTC. The encoded protein is CASSPPNTQETQYF.

The chain is built from TRBV24-1 and TRBJ2-1; 7 bases line up with TRBD2. After removal of 5 bases from V and 7 bases from J, the junction contained 10 bases not matched to a gene. Germline V gene data show CDR1 as KGHDR and CDR2 as SFDVKD. The CDR3 runs 15 residues. CDR3 loop: CATSAPTWGGNEQFF. DNA for the CDR3: TGTGCCACCAGTGCCCCCACGTGGGGGGGGAATGAGCAGTTCTTC.

The chain has TRBV27 and TRBJ2-1; D may correspond to TRBD1 or TRBD2 (6 bases each). Germline CDR1 is MNHEY and CDR2 is SMNVEV (reference sequence). This CDR3 is built from 14 residues. V lost 2 bases to trimming and J lost 7 bases, with 12 bases between them. CDR3 sequence (DNA): TGTGCCAGCAGTTTACGAGGGGGGCAAAATGAGCAGTTCTTC. It is translated as CASSLRGGQNEQFF.

The CDR3 spells CASSLGQIPSSGNTIYF. CDR3 sequence (DNA): TGCGCCAGCAGCTTGGGACAGATACCGAGCTCTGGAAACACCATATATTTT. V usage is TRBV5-1 and J usage is TRBJ1-3; a possible D gene is TRBD1 (5 bases). There are 17 residues in the CDR3. Trimming cost V 0 bases and J 0 bases, with 13 bases left between them. Germline lookup yields CDR1 SGHRS and CDR2 YFSETQ. Full variable domain (outside the CDR3, taken from reference TRBV5-1 and TRBJ1-3): KAGVTQTPRYLIKTRGQQVTLSCSPISGHRSVSWYQQTPGQGLQFLFEYFSETQRNKGNFPGRFSGRQFSNSRSEMNVSTLELGDSALYLCASSLGQIPSSGNTIYFGEGSWLTVV.

The chain uses TRBV5-5 and TRBJ2-1, with D unresolved. This CDR3 contains 12 residues. The V and J ends lost 4 bases and 5 bases respectively, with 7 bases between them. Germline V gene sequence: CDR1 SGHKS, CDR2 YYEKEE (reference sequence). The CDR3 here is CASSGVNNEQFF. CDR3 sequence (DNA): TGTGCCAGCAGCGGGGTGAACAATGAGCAGTTCTTC.

V and J are TRBV6-1 and TRBJ1-1, with D unclear. Germline V gives CDR1 MNHNS, CDR2 SASEGT. The V gene lost 2 bases and the J gene lost 0 bases, with 10 bases spanning the gap. This CDR3 has 15 amino acids. The CDR3 sequence is CASSESGPLNTEAFF. In nucleotides, the CDR3 is TGTGCCAGCAGTGAAAGCGGGCCATTGAACACTGAAGCTTTCTTT.

As for this clone: This CDR3 is also generated by other DNA sequences in the sample. CDR3 nucleotides: TGTGCCAGCAGCCAAGATCGCGGGAACACTGAAGCTTTCTTT. The encoded protein is CASSQDRGNTEAFF. This chain joins TRBV3-1 (or the pseudogene TRBV3-2) and TRBJ1-1, with unresolved D. Germline CDR1 and CDR2: LGHDT and YNNKEL (reference sequence). With 0 bases removed from V and 1 base from J, the gap between germline ends came to 6 bases. CDR3 length equals 14 residues.

The CDR3 DNA reads as TGCGCCAGCAGCTTGGGGCCTCTAGCGGGAGTTTTGGGAGAGCAGTTCTTC. Amino acids: CASSLGPLAGVLGEQFF. The chain carries TRBV5-1 and TRBJ2-1; 10 bases match TRBD2. V shed 0 bases, J shed 10 bases, and the junction held 13 bases outside the gene matches. The germline V gene has CDR1 SGHRS and CDR2 YFSETQ. CDR3 length: 17 residues.

The chain uses TRBV7-9 and TRBJ2-5, with 8 positions matching TRBD2. Germline values: CDR1 SEHNR, CDR2 FQNEAQ (reference sequence). The CDR3 spans 15 residues. V trimming: 4 bases; J trimming: 5 bases; junction bases outside the gene matches: 9. The CDR3 coding sequence is TGTGCCAGCAGCTCCCTTGGACTAGCCCGCGAGACCCAGTACTTC. As protein: CASSSLGLARETQYF.

The J gene is TRBJ1-1, the V gene TRBV5-6, with a possible D match to TRBD1 (5 bases). The CDR3 is made up of 16 amino acids. V was cut by 0 bases and J by 0 bases, with 12 bases left in between. The germline V gene encodes CDR1 SGHDT and CDR2 YYEEEE. CDR3 in DNA: TGTGCCAGCAGCTTGGGGGTGGGACCTATGAACACTGAAGCTTTCTTT. This gives the protein CASSLGVGPMNTEAFF.

The rearrangement links TRBV4-1 to TRBJ1-6; D is undetermined. This CDR3 contains 17 residues. Germline CDR1 MGHRA, CDR2 YSYEKL. V was clipped by 1 base and J by 0 bases, with 10 bases between them. CDR3 DNA sequence: TGCGCCAGCAGCCAAGGTGTGCAGAGCTCCTATAATTCACCCCTCCACTTT. Residues: CASSQGVQSSYNSPLHF.

The gene calls are TRBV3-1 (or the pseudogene TRBV3-2) and TRBJ2-7; D may be TRBD1 (6 bases). Trimming removed 0 bases at V and 5 bases at J, with 14 bases between. CDR3 length equals 15 residues. Germline V gives CDR1 LGHDT, CDR2 YNNKEL (reference sequence). As DNA, the CDR3 is TGTGCCAGCAGCCAAGATCGATGGCCAGGGGACGAGCAGTACTTC. Encoded protein: CASSQDRWPGDEQYF.

The chain combines TRBV7-3 with TRBJ2-6, with TRBD1 matching 7 bases. CDR3 length: 17 residues. The germline V gene has CDR1 SGHTA and CDR2 FQGTGA. V lost 5 bases, J lost 4 bases, and 11 bases stayed unmatched. CDR3 region: CASSAATGFAGANVLTF. CDR3 nucleotides: TGTGCCAGCAGCGCCGCGACAGGGTTTGCAGGGGCCAACGTCCTGACTTTC.